This T cell receptor (beta chain) was profiled in a study of T cells in narcolepsy. In the study overall: Enrolled donors included narcolepsy type 1 or type 2 patients and healthy controls. Study findings and constraints: HCRT-specific and TRIB2-specific autoreactive clonotypes appeared among same-patient CSF and blood CD4+ clonotypes. Healthy controls reportedly lacked the autoreactive clonotypes serially found in patients' blood.

Germline CDR1 and CDR2: LGHNA and YNFKEQ. The CDR3 has 14 amino acids. Trimming removed 2 bases at V and 2 bases at J, with 9 bases between. Worth noting for this clone: Its antigen is currently unknown.

This table comes from immunoSEQ multiplex PCR, and its TCRdb copy is limited to in-frame clones, with some not included. Among 10,000 to 12,000 clones listed, 70% were seen once. The chain joins TRBV4-2 to TRBJ1-1, with D perhaps TRBD1 (5 bases). This receptor was identified in a human donor with narcolepsy. The specimen sequenced was CD45RA- memory CD8+ T cells from PBMCs. The CDR3 spells CASSQPDRNTEAFF. The CDR3 coding sequence is TGTGCCAGCAGCCAACCCGACAGAAACACTGAAGCTTTCTTT.